The 24 T cell receptor beta chains below were found in one sample sequenced in a study of cytomegalovirus exposure and HLA in healthy donors. PCR was performed using 60 Vbeta and 13 Jbeta primers. Only in-frame clones appear in the TCRdb table, and some are missing; sequencing was by immunoSEQ multiplex PCR. The sample includes 95,000 to 150,000 clones, approximately 70% of them seen just once. Material: PBMCs. The receptors here all came from a man aged 18 to 30 in good health and CMV-seronegative.

This clone showed up just once. A junction boundary mismatches the germline segment, possibly from a read error. The J gene is TRBJ2-6, the V gene TRBV27; 7 bases map to TRBD1. Germline V gene lookup returns CDR1 MNHEY and CDR2 SMNVEV (reference sequence). The CDR3 totals 19 residues. CDR3 nucleotide sequence: TGTGCCAGCAGCACTGGGTTTAAGGACAGGCCCTCTAGGGCCAACGTCCTGACTTTC. Its translation is CASSTGFKDRPSRANVLTF.

The rearrangement uses TRBV10-1 and TRBJ2-3, with TRBD2 matching over 10 bases. V shed 1 base, J shed 2 bases, and the junction held 3 bases outside the gene matches. The CDR3 is 16 residues long. Germline V gene data show CDR1 as WNHNN and CDR2 as SYGVQD (reference sequence). Written as DNA, the CDR3 is TGCGCCAGCAGTGAGTGGAGCGGGGGGGTCACAGATACGCAGTATTTT. This codes for CASSEWSGGVTDTQYF.

This clone occurred once. The chain joins TRBV12-5 to TRBJ2-7; the match to TRBD2 covers 13 bases. The germline V gene encodes CDR1 LGHNT and CDR2 FRNRAP. The trim removed 4 bases at V and 2 bases at J, leaving 8 bases unmatched. The CDR3 spans 17 residues. The CDR3 nucleotides are TGTGCTAGTGGTTCCTCTCCAACTAGCGGGGGGGCCTACGAGCAGTACTTC. The encoded protein is CASGSSPTSGGAYEQYF.

This clone has only a few counts. The chain recombines TRBV5-1 with TRBJ2-3; 12 bases match TRBD2. Per germline, CDR1 SGHRS and CDR2 YFSETQ. J was trimmed by 5 bases and V by 3 bases; bases with no gene match: 10. The CDR3 sequence is 17 residues long. The CDR3 DNA follows: TGCGCCAGCAGCTGGGCTCTAGCGGGGGGGCAGGGAGATACGCAGTATTTT. It codes for CASSWALAGGQGDTQYF.

The rearrangement links TRBV6-6 to TRBJ2-1, with a weak D call TRBD1 (5 bases). Trimming removed 6 bases from V and 7 bases from J, with 7 bases in between. The CDR3 spans 11 residues. Germline V gives CDR1 MNHNY, CDR2 SVGAGI (reference sequence). The CDR3 spells CASRQGNEQFF. CDR3 in DNA: TGTGCCAGCAGGCAGGGTAATGAGCAGTTCTTC.

This clone was seen a handful of times. The chain links TRBV4-1 to TRBJ2-3; TRBD2 matches 7 bases. V trimming: 4 bases; J trimming: 6 bases; junction bases outside the gene matches: 10. CDR1 and CDR2 (germline): MGHRA, YSYEKL. This CDR3 is built from 15 residues. The CDR3 nucleotides are TGCGCCAGCAGCCCTAGCGGTTTGGTAATGGATACGCAGTATTTT. This gives the protein CASSPSGLVMDTQYF.

The chain carries TRBV29-1 and TRBJ2-2; D gene uncertain. This CDR3 region has 12 residues. Germline V lookup: CDR1 SQVTM, CDR2 ANQGSEA. Trimming shortened V by 5 bases and J by 6 bases, and 10 bases separated the two germline ends. CDR3 nucleotide sequence: TGCAGCGTTACTAATGGCCCCGGGGAGCTGTTTTTT. It codes for CSVTNGPGELFF.

V usage is TRBV15 and J usage is TRBJ2-7; 8 positions agree with TRBD1. The V segment lost 0 bases and the J segment 4 bases; nucleotides outside the gene matches: 5. This CDR3 has 15 residues. Germline CDR1 LNHNV, CDR2 YYDKDF (reference sequence). The CDR3 region is CATSRDRDRNYEQYF. In DNA, the CDR3 is TGTGCCACCAGCAGAGACCGGGACAGGAATTACGAGCAGTACTTC.

The chain couples TRBV6-5 to TRBJ2-7; 8 positions agree with TRBD1. The CDR3 is 16 residues long. The V and J ends lost 2 bases and 2 bases, in that order; junction bases with no gene match: 8. CDR1 MNHEY and CDR2 SVGAGI come from the germline V gene. CDR3 loop: CASSYTLTGAAYEQYF. In DNA form, the CDR3 reads TGTGCCAGCAGTTACACTCTGACAGGGGCCGCCTACGAGCAGTACTTC.

The V and J genes are TRBV28 and TRBJ1-1, with D unresolved. The germline gives CDR1 MDHEN, CDR2 SYDVKM. This CDR3 is built from 10 residues. The V gene lost 5 bases and the J gene lost 4 bases, with 2 bases spanning the gap. The CDR3 nucleotides read TGTGCCAGCAGTCGCACTGAAGCTTTCTTT. Protein product: CASSRTEAFF.

V and J are TRBV5-4 and TRBJ2-7; 7 bases map to TRBD1. V gave up 4 bases and J gave up 6 bases; unmatched junction bases: 13. The germline V gene has CDR1 SGHNT and CDR2 YYREEE (reference sequence). This CDR3 is built from 15 residues. CDR3 DNA sequence: TGTGCCAGCAGCCAATTTTGGACAGGTAGTATCGAGCAGTACTTC. This codes for CASSQFWTGSIEQYF. Filled out from reference TRBV5-4 and TRBJ2-7, the complete variable domain reads ETGVTQSPTHLIKTRGQQVTLRCSSQSGHNTVSWYQQALGQGPQFIFQYYREEENGRGNFPPRFSGLQFPNYSSELNVNALELDDSALYLCASSQFWTGSIEQYFGPGTRLTVT.

Notes on this clone: Mismatch with germline at one junction end may stem from a read error. The gene calls are TRBV30 and TRBJ2-7, with 11 bases aligning to TRBD2. CDR1 is GTSNPN, CDR2 SVGIG, per germline (reference sequence). There are 13 residues in the CDR3. CDR3: CAWRLAGGHEQCF. CDR3 DNA: TGTGCCTGGAGGCTAGCGGGGGGCCACGAGCAGTGCTTC.

CDR3 DNA: TGTGCCAGCAGCGTAGTTTCGAGCGGGGGAGCAGATACGCAGTATTTT. Its translation is CASSVVSSGGADTQYF. The rearrangement uses TRBV9 and TRBJ2-3, with 8 bases fitting TRBD2. V dropped 0 bases and J dropped 4; count of bases not matched to a gene: 7. The germline CDR1 and CDR2 sequences are SGDLS and YYNGEE. There are 16 residues in the CDR3.

The DNA of the CDR3 is TGTGCCAGCAGTCGGACTAGCACAGATACGCAGTATTTT. It encodes CASSRTSTDTQYF. The genes are TRBV7-2 and TRBJ2-3, with D possibly matching TRBD2 (5 bases). CDR3 length: 13 residues. CDR1 and CDR2 (germline): SGHTA, FQGNSA. V was cut by 6 bases and J by 0 bases, with 7 bases left in between.

The chain combines TRBV7-9 with TRBJ1-2; TRBD1 matches at 9 bases. With V trimmed by 5 bases and J by 6 bases, 7 bases remained unmatched. The CDR3 covers 14 residues. The V gene's germline CDR1 is SEHNR and CDR2 FQNEAQ (reference sequence). This CDR3 is CASSRIQGANGYTF. Written as DNA, the CDR3 is TGTGCCAGCAGCCGTATACAGGGGGCGAATGGCTACACCTTC.

The V and J genes are TRBV30 and TRBJ2-7; D is ambiguous. The CDR3 length is 15 residues. V shed 3 bases and J shed 4 bases, with 19 bases lying between them. The germline V gene encodes CDR1 GTSNPN and CDR2 SVGIG (reference sequence). CDR3 coding DNA: TGTGCCTGGAGGGAGAGTGCCCCTAAAGATTACGAGCAGTACTTC. Translated: CAWRESAPKDYEQYF.

This chain's CDR3 is CSVGRFQGPTEAFF. Here the CDR3 DNA reads TGCAGCGTTGGGAGATTCCAGGGGCCCACTGAAGCTTTCTTT. The chain recombines TRBV29-1 with TRBJ1-1; D possibly corresponds to TRBD1 (6 bases). Germline-derived CDR1 and CDR2 are SQVTM and ANQGSEA. V gave up 4 bases and J gave up 4 bases, with 16 bases separating them. The CDR3 runs to 14 residues.

Only one count was recorded for this clone. This chain links TRBV14 with TRBJ2-1; D uncertain. Trimming pared 0 bases from V and 4 bases from J, leaving 7 bases between. This CDR3 contains 14 residues. The germline gives CDR1 SGHDN, CDR2 FVKESK. The CDR3 DNA reads TGTGCCAGCAGCCAAGATTCGCGGTACAATGAGCAGTTCTTC. Translating gives CASSQDSRYNEQFF.

This clone occurred a few times. The chain combines TRBV19 with TRBJ1-5, with 8 bases that match TRBD1. The CDR3 spans 16 residues. Germline V CDR1 and CDR2: LNHDA, SQIVND (reference sequence). V trimming: 6 bases; J trimming: 0 bases; junction bases outside the gene matches: 7. DNA for the CDR3: TGTGCCAGTAGCTCAGACAGGGGAGTTAGCAATCAGCCCCAGCATTTT. Its translation is CASSSDRGVSNQPQHF.

The sample holds one count of this clone. This chain connects TRBV30 to TRBJ2-7; TRBD2 matches 14 bases. The CDR3 totals 14 residues. Trimming took 3 bases from V and 6 from J; bases not matched to a gene: 4. Germline CDR1 is GTSNPN and CDR2 is SVGIG (reference sequence). CDR3 sequence (DNA): TGTGCCTGGAGGGGACTAGCGGGAGTGGGCGAGCAGTACTTC. Translating gives CAWRGLAGVGEQYF.

The chain employs TRBV14 and TRBJ2-6; 10 nucleotides match TRBD2. Germline V gene lookup returns CDR1 SGHDN and CDR2 FVKESK. CDR3 length equals 18 residues. Trimming cost V 3 bases and J 1 base; bases outside gene matches: 6. The CDR3 bases are TGTGCCAGCAGCCAGACTAGCGGGCTCCCTTCTGGGGCCAACGTCCTGACTTTC. It encodes CASSQTSGLPSGANVLTF.

V usage is TRBV19 and J usage is TRBJ1-1, with D uncertain. Germline assignment: CDR1 LNHDA and CDR2 SQIVND (reference sequence). This CDR3 has 15 residues. V shed 6 bases and J shed 0 bases, with 14 bases lying between them. The CDR3 is CASSPGLIMNTEAFF. The CDR3 DNA sequence: TGTGCCAGTAGCCCTGGACTGATTATGAACACTGAAGCTTTCTTT.

As to this clone: One junction end disagrees with the germline gene, perhaps due to a read error. V gene TRBV7-9 combines with J gene TRBJ2-7; 10 bases line up with TRBD2. The length of the CDR3 is 16 residues. Germline V CDR1 and CDR2: SEHNR, FQNEAQ (reference sequence). CDR3 DNA sequence: TGTTCCAGCAGCCCACGACTAGCGGGTGTTTCCTACGAGCAGTACTTC. Translated, it gives CSSSPRLAGVSYEQYF.

This rearrangement joins TRBV7-2 to TRBJ2-2; D is undetermined. From germline, CDR1 is SGHTA and CDR2 FQGNSA. V was shortened by 4 bases and J by 6 bases, with 3 bases between the two germline ends. The CDR3 has 11 amino acids. The CDR3 DNA sequence: TGTGCCAGCAGCTGGCCCGGGGAGCTGTTTTTT. Translated, it gives CASSWPGELFF.